Listed here is a single TCR beta chain. The clone's antigen remains unknown. Base-call qualities are not available, and no considerably larger clone is one nucleotide away. Using the deep immunoSEQ assay, TCR CDR3 regions were amplified from genomic DNA by multiplex PCR. Extracted genomic DNA from each cell subset was distributed evenly across all wells of several immunoSEQ 96-well plates, and each plate was treated as a replicate. For unsorted PBMC, 300 ng genomic DNA, equal to approximately 30,000 T cell genomes, was loaded into each replicate PCR. Genomic DNA from unsorted PBMC was sequenced over ten immunoSEQ deep assay plates. The purified libraries were quantified using a Qubit 3.0 fluorometer, sized with a Bioanalyzer 2100, and then quantified again using the KAPA Library Quantification kit. A separate single-read 150-cycle Illumina NextSeq 550 flow cell was used to sequence each immunoSEQ 96-well plate. From the authors' description of their analysis: Because the immunoSEQ output included only junctional sequences and no quality scores, the filtering could not be the same as the filtering used for full-length reads. To assign V/J genes and CDR3, sequences were annotated against IMGT germline references using PyIR, a Python wrapper for IgBLAST v1.9. Reads were filtered out if the reads had weak V/J assignments (E-value above 1e-6), no CDR3, stop codons, out-of-frame junctions, or ambiguous translated residues. V3J clonotypes were defined as sequences sharing the same inferred V gene, J gene, and CDR3 amino acid sequence. The percentage overlap between two repertoires was calculated by dividing the number of shared unique clonotypes by the size of the smaller repertoire. Richness of each repertoire was evaluated using RTK rarefaction, the Chao1 estimator, and Recon v2.1 estimates of unobserved clonotypes. Imported from immuneACCESS, the table was reduced by TCRdb to in-frame sequences with V and J called. These copies leave out some clones; in studies compared against another copy, an unresolved V gene accounts for under half, and the cause of the remainder is not known. The DNA was the basis for D and trimming; V, J and clone size are from that table. In this sample the table shows hundreds of thousands of clones, roughly 72% of which occur a single time. The biggest ten clones account for about 11% of the sample.

Donors were healthy HIV-negative adults with no recently reported acute infections or vaccinations. Every donor was a Caucasian adult residing in Nashville, Tennessee, USA. In the unsorted samples, some 94 million PBMCs were counted, and genomic DNA was extracted using the QIAamp DNA Blood Mini kit. After blood collection by leukapheresis, PBMCs were isolated using Ficoll-Histopaque density gradient centrifugation and then cryopreserved in the vapor phase of liquid nitrogen. The sample comes from a study of shared clonotypes between healthy human individuals (TCRdb year 2020). Regarding the research as a whole: Three men and a couple of women, aged 18 to 49 years, made up the cohort. The study deeply sequenced blood TCR repertoires of about five healthy adults to estimate repertoire size and the extent of clonotype sharing between individuals. To increase sequencing depth and limit assay-specific biases, different laboratories used diverse techniques to prepare libraries and sequence TCR repertoires. Between about 0.94 and 8.9 billion PBMCs per donor were obtained by leukapheresis. Paper-wide results and their limitations: Based on pairwise subsampling, the degree of clonotype sharing among donors was expected to be affected by sequencing depth. The small number of donors limited the genetic and exposure-history diversity represented. Only blood was sampled, and tissue TCR repertoires likely differ from those in blood.

The CDR3 goes from the cysteine to the phenylalanine over 15 residues. The sequence is cut down to CDR3 DNA, 45 bases in frame from base 1. As encoded in the germline V gene, CDR1 is MGHDK while CDR2 is SYGVNS. Relative to germline, V is 5 bases shorter and J is 12 bases shorter, with 20 bases between their ends. Sequences were obtained from PBMCs. The receptor's source is a woman aged 40 to 50 in good health. Some clones in this sample may be carry-over from other donors' samples. The chain is encoded by TRBV25-1 joined to TRBJ2-6; the D gene lacks a confident call. The CDR3 sequence is CASSSTTGEAPVLTF. The nucleotide sequence is given as TGTGCCAGCAGTTCTACCACTGGCGAGGCGCCCGTCCTGACTTTC.